The rows below give T cell receptor beta chains drawn from one sample of a study of blood T cells in healthy people across ages. TCRdb recomputed calls from the 5' RACE reads with MiXCR, one row per CDR3 protein. In the table there are roughly 1,700,000 distinct CDR3 sequences, approximately 28% of which are singletons. The sequenced material came from blood. Receptors originate from a woman aged 25-40 years in good health. Both conserved end residues are part of each CDR3. The D gene is left open where the match is weak. Expanded clones are given a class, and other clones once, few, many or no size at all.

TRBJ1-1 | NA | NA | TRBV20-1 | 16 | CSAREVSRTVNTEAFF | TGCAGTGCTAGAGAGGTCAGCCGGACGGTGAACACTGAAGCTTTCTTT
TRBJ1-1 | few | NA | TRBV15 | 15 | CATSGGPGVNTEAFF | TGTGCCACCAGCGGTGGGCCAGGGGTGAACACTGAAGCTTTCTTT
TRBJ1-6 | NA | TRBD1 | TRBV9 | 14 | CASSLDQGDSPLHF | TGTGCCAGCAGCCTCGATCAGGGGGACTCACCCCTCCACTTT
TRBJ2-4 | NA | NA | TRBV7-2 | 13 | CASSSPSSNIQYF | TGTGCCAGCAGTTCCCCTAGTTCGAACATTCAGTACTTC
TRBJ2-2 | NA | NA | TRBV6-4 | 16 | CASSDSAGAGGGELFF | TGTGCCAGCAGTGACTCTGCAGGGGCTGGCGGCGGGGAGCTGTTTTTT
TRBJ1-1 | few | NA | TRBV7-9 | 12 | CASSSRRDEAFF | TGTGCCAGCAGCTCGCGGCGGGACGAAGCTTTCTTT
TRBJ2-7 | many | NA | TRBV20-1 | 11 | CSARANYEQYF | TGCAGTGCTAGAGCCAACTACGAGCAGTACTTC
TRBJ1-2 | NA | TRBD1 | TRBV2 | 14 | CASSEGDSNYGYTF | TGTGCCAGCAGTGAAGGGGACAGCAACTATGGCTACACCTTC
TRBJ1-2 | NA | NA | TRBV5-6 | 12 | CASSLLDYGYTF | TGTGCCAGCAGCTTGTTGGACTATGGCTACACCTTC
TRBJ2-1 | many | NA | TRBV10-3 | 13 | CAISESGDSEQFF | TGTGCCATCAGTGAATCAGGGGATAGTGAGCAGTTCTTC
TRBJ2-3 | NA | TRBD2 | TRBV18 | 14 | CASPPTSGRATQYF | TGTGCCAGCCCACCGACTAGCGGGAGGGCCACGCAGTATTTT
TRBJ1-6 | NA | TRBD1 | TRBV6-1 | 15 | CASSDDRDSDSPLHF | TGTGCCAGCAGTGACGACCGGGACAGTGATTCACCCCTCCACTTT
TRBJ1-2 | many | NA | TRBV11-2 | 12 | CASSLATYGYTF | TGTGCCAGCAGCTTAGCGACTTATGGCTACACCTTC
TRBJ2-5 | NA | NA | TRBV12-3/TRBV12-4 | 16 | CASSIPPAGFQETQYF | TGTGCCAGCAGCATACCCCCCGCGGGATTCCAAGAGACCCAGTACTTC
TRBJ2-4 | few | NA | TRBV5-5 | 14 | CASSFLVDKNIQYF | TGTGCCAGCAGCTTTTTGGTGGACAAAAACATTCAGTACTTC
TRBJ1-1 | NA | NA | TRBV20-1 | 15 | CSARDKVTGRTEAFF | TGCAGTGCTAGAGATAAGGTTACGGGGAGGACTGAAGCTTTCTTT
TRBJ2-3 | once | TRBD1 | TRBV20-1 | 14 | CSAEQGAPADTQYF | TGCAGTGCAGAACAGGGGGCGCCCGCAGATACGCAGTATTTT
TRBJ2-3 | NA | NA | TRBV7-8 | 15 | CASSFVGGRTDTQYF | TGTGCCAGCAGCTTTGTGGGAGGTCGCACAGATACGCAGTATTTT
TRBJ2-5 | many | TRBD2 | TRBV7-2 | 17 | CASSLGGLAGGLETQYF | TGTGCCAGCAGCTTAGGGGGCCTAGCGGGGGGGCTCGAGACCCAGTACTTC
TRBJ2-1 | few | NA | TRBV10-1 | 18 | CASSQRGLARGTKDEQFF | TGCGCCAGCAGTCAGAGGGGGCTAGCGAGGGGCACAAAGGATGAGCAGTTCTTC
TRBJ2-5 | NA | TRBD2 | TRBV29-1 | 12 | CSDERGQGPQYF | TGCAGCGATGAGCGGGGCCAAGGGCCCCAGTACTTC
TRBJ1-4 | few | TRBD1 | TRBV6-5 | 14 | CASSYTGAPEKLFF | TGTGCCAGCAGTTATACAGGGGCCCCTGAAAAACTGTTTTTT
TRBJ2-3 | NA | NA | TRBV4-3 | 15 | CASSQQSGSTDTQYF | TGCGCCAGCAGCCAACAATCGGGGAGCACAGATACGCAGTATTTT
TRBJ1-1 | NA | NA | TRBV6-5 | 13 | CASSQERRTEAFF | TGTGCCAGCAGCCAGGAGCGAAGGACTGAAGCTTTCTTT
TRBJ1-5 | NA | TRBD1 | TRBV2 | 15 | CASSGGQGAGQPQHF | TGTGCCAGCAGTGGCGGACAGGGGGCAGGGCAGCCCCAGCATTTT
TRBJ1-4 | NA | NA | TRBV15 | 16 | CATSRDRRFTNEKLFF | TGTGCCACCAGCAGAGATAGGCGATTTACTAATGAAAAACTGTTTTTT
TRBJ2-1 | NA | NA | TRBV9 | 14 | CASSGSHSGNEQFF | TGTGCCAGCAGCGGAAGCCATAGCGGCAATGAGCAGTTCTTC
TRBJ2-3 | few | TRBD2 | TRBV7-2 | 15 | CASSLGSSGGMTQYF | TGTGCCAGCAGCTTAGGGTCCAGCGGGGGTATGACGCAGTATTTT
TRBJ2-7 | few | NA | TRBV2 | 14 | CASKKGPPGNEQYF | TGTGCCAGCAAAAAGGGACCCCCTGGGAACGAGCAGTACTTC
TRBJ2-5 | NA | TRBD2 | TRBV7-2 | 15 | CASREAGGIQETQYF | TGTGCCAGCAGAGAAGCGGGAGGTATCCAAGAGACCCAGTACTTC
TRBJ2-3 | few | TRBD2 | TRBV18 | 18 | CASSPTNVTSGSIDTQYF | TGTGCCAGCTCACCAACAAACGTCACTAGCGGGAGCATAGATACGCAGTATTTT
TRBJ2-7 | NA | NA | TRBV20-1 | 14 | CSAGKETREDEQYF | TGCAGTGCCGGAAAGGAGACCAGGGAGGACGAGCAGTACTTC
TRBJ2-1 | few | TRBD2 | TRBV20-1 | 15 | CSAGKSGSKRWEQFF | TGCAGTGCTGGAAAAAGCGGGAGTAAACGGTGGGAGCAGTTCTTC
TRBJ2-4 | NA | NA | TRBV12-3/TRBV12-4 | 17 | CASSLAETGKSKNIQYF | TGTGCCAGCAGTTTAGCGGAAACAGGGAAGTCCAAAAACATTCAGTACTTC
TRBJ2-4 | NA | TRBD2 | TRBV20-1 | 14 | CSARTSAPYNEQYF | TGCAGTGCTCGGACTAGCGCGCCCTACAATGAGCAGTACTTC
TRBJ1-2 | few | NA | TRBV6-2/TRBV6-3 | 12 | CASSRYKDGYTF | TGTGCCAGCAGTCGTTACAAGGACGGCTACACCTTC
TRBJ2-7 | few | TRBD1 | TRBV6-6 | 13 | CASSWDSSDEQYF | TGTGCCAGCAGCTGGGACAGTTCGGACGAGCAGTACTTC
TRBJ2-6 | many | NA | TRBV4-3 | 16 | CASSQVWDSGANVLTF | TGCGCCAGCAGCCAAGTATGGGACTCTGGGGCCAACGTCCTGACTTTC
TRBJ1-2 | many | NA | TRBV4-3 | 15 | CASSQAGADSYGYTF | TGCGCCAGCAGCCAAGCTGGCGCAGACTCCTATGGCTACACCTTC
TRBJ1-1 | NA | NA | TRBV6-1 | 15 | CASSEVWGDYTEAFF | TGTGCCAGCAGTGAAGTTTGGGGGGATTACACTGAAGCTTTCTTT
TRBJ2-7 | many | TRBD2 | TRBV5-1 | 15 | CASSKRRGGVNEQYF | TGCGCCAGCAGCAAAAGGCGGGGGGGCGTCAACGAGCAGTACTTC
TRBJ1-2 | few | NA | TRBV12-3/TRBV12-4 | 13 | CASSPQDLLGYTF | TGTGCCAGCAGTCCCCAAGATTTGCTTGGCTACACCTTC
TRBJ1-5 | NA | NA | TRBV4-1 | 15 | CASSQDLSRLQPQHF | TGCGCCAGCAGCCAAGATCTATCGAGGTTGCAGCCCCAGCATTTT
TRBJ2-7 | NA | TRBD2 | TRBV4-3 | 17 | CASSQDLASGNFYEQYF | TGCGCCAGCAGCCAAGATCTAGCTAGCGGGAATTTCTACGAGCAGTACTTC
TRBJ1-2 | few | TRBD1 | TRBV27 | 14 | CASSLTGEGSGYTF | TGTGCCAGCAGTTTAACAGGGGAGGGGAGTGGCTACACCTTC
TRBJ2-1 | NA | NA | TRBV7-2 | 15 | CAGSLDGGSYNEQFF | TGTGCCGGCAGCTTAGACGGGGGCTCCTACAATGAGCAGTTCTTC
TRBJ1-3 | NA | TRBD1 | TRBV29-1 | 13 | CSVETTGRNTIYF | TGCAGCGTTGAGACGACAGGGCGTAACACCATATATTTT
TRBJ2-3 | NA | TRBD2 | TRBV27 | 17 | CASSPWSSGSSTDTQYF | TGTGCCAGCAGTCCATGGTCTAGCGGGAGCTCCACAGATACGCAGTATTTT
TRBJ2-5 | many | NA | TRBV12-3/TRBV12-4 | 15 | CASKGGVLPRETQYF | TGTGCCAGCAAAGGGGGGGTTCTGCCGAGAGAGACCCAGTACTTC
TRBJ2-1 | many | TRBD2 | TRBV27 | 15 | CASSLLGLAGNEQFF | TGTGCCAGCAGTTTATTGGGACTAGCGGGCAATGAGCAGTTCTTC